The 8 T cell receptor beta chains below all came from one sample that was sequenced in a study of T-cell reconstitution after alpha-beta-depleted transplantation in children. A TCRbeta library incorporating unique molecular identifiers was prepared. TCRdb re-derived calls from the PCR reads in MiXCR, one entry per CDR3 protein. The profile shows around 580,000 distinct CDR3 sequences, about 21% of them singletons. This specimen was PBMCs, mostly from graft donor cells, taken 360 days after TCRalphabeta/CD19-depleted stem cell transplant. All receptors derive from a boy under two years old who had a stem cell transplant for acute myeloid leukemia, so the T cells may come from the graft donor.

The sample holds many counts of this clonotype. The chain joins TRBV20-1 to TRBJ2-3, with 10 bases fitting TRBD2. With V trimmed by 6 bases and J by 3 bases, 6 bases remained unmatched. The CDR3 is 14 amino acids. Germline CDR1 DFQATT, CDR2 SNEGSKA (reference sequence). CDR3 region: CSAKSGGATDTQYF. CDR3 DNA sequence: TGCAGTGCCAAAAGCGGGGGGGCAACAGATACGCAGTATTTT.

V and J are TRBV6-5 and TRBJ2-1; either TRBD1 or TRBD2 may fit D (5 bases each). Trimming stripped 2 bases from V and 3 bases from J, with 14 bases between. There are 16 residues in the CDR3. Germline V CDR1 and CDR2: MNHEY, SVGAGI. The CDR3 sequence: CASSYPRDGNYNEQFF. The CDR3 region has the DNA TGTGCCAGCAGTTACCCTCGGGACGGTAACTACAATGAGCAGTTCTTC.

This clonotype was observed a handful of times. V is TRBV4-1 and J is TRBJ1-4; tentatively, D is TRBD1 (6 bases). The ends were cut back, 1 base at V and 13 bases at J, with 16 bases in the middle. CDR3 size: 14 residues. Germline V CDR1 and CDR2: MGHRA, YSYEKL. CDR3 residues: CASSQGWGLRGLFF. For the CDR3, the DNA is TGCGCCAGCAGCCAAGGCTGGGGGCTCCGAGGACTGTTTTTT.

The V gene is TRBV7-3, the J gene TRBJ2-1, with 7 bases identical to TRBD2. Germline CDR1 reads SGHTA; CDR2 reads FQGTGA. The CDR3 is 16 amino acids. J gave up 4 bases and V 1 base, and 7 bases lay outside the gene matches. The CDR3 DNA is TGTGCCAGCAGCTTAATAGGAGCGGGGCTTTACAATGAGCAGTTCTTC. As protein: CASSLIGAGLYNEQFF. The full variable domain, in which reference TRBV7-3 and TRBJ2-1 provide the parts outside the CDR3, is GAGVSQTPSNKVTEKGKYVELRCDPISGHTALYWYRQSLGQGPEFLIYFQGTGAADDSGLPNDRFFAVRPEGSVSTLKIQRTERGDSAVYLCASSLIGAGLYNEQFFGPGTRLTVL.

The V call is TRBV12-5, the J call TRBJ2-7; D is ambiguous. V lost 1 base and J lost 2, with 3 bases in between. The CDR3 is 12 amino acids. Germline values: CDR1 LGHNT, CDR2 FRNRAP. This chain's CDR3 is CASGLGTYEQYF. In DNA form, the CDR3 reads TGTGCTAGTGGTTTGGGTACCTACGAGCAGTACTTC.

The sample holds many counts of this clonotype. The chain couples TRBV14 to TRBJ1-3; D not certain. V lost 6 bases, J lost 0 bases, and 6 bases lay in between. Germline V gene sequence: CDR1 SGHDN, CDR2 FVKESK. The CDR3 extends over 13 amino acids. This CDR3 reads CASSPVSGNTIYF. As DNA, the CDR3 is TGTGCCAGCAGTCCCGTCTCTGGAAACACCATATATTTT.

This clonotype was seen only once. This chain connects TRBV6-2 or TRBV6-3 to TRBJ2-3; 10 bases are shared with TRBD1. Germline V gene data show CDR1 as MNHEY and CDR2 as SVGEGT. This CDR3 is built from 17 residues. The junction had 9 bases not matched to a gene; V was cut back by 6 bases and J by 0 bases. CDR3 protein: CASSPRGTGVSTDTQYF. CDR3 nucleotide sequence: TGTGCCAGCAGCCCAAGAGGGACAGGGGTGAGCACAGATACGCAGTATTTT.

This clonotype turned up a few times. The rearrangement uses TRBV20-1 and TRBJ2-7; D is uncertain. The CDR3 is made up of 15 amino acids. The germline CDR1 and CDR2 sequences are DFQATT and SNEGSKA (reference sequence). The V gene lost 0 bases and the J gene lost 0 bases, with 12 bases spanning the gap. The CDR3 spells CSARDQGKSSYEQYF. The CDR3 coding sequence is TGCAGTGCTAGAGATCAAGGGAAGAGCTCCTACGAGCAGTACTTC.